This entry lists 24 T cell receptor beta chains sequenced from one sample in a study of shared clonotypes between healthy human individuals. Naive CD8 cells lacked CD45RO and underwent positive selection for CCR7, leaving out terminally differentiated effector memory CD45RA+ cells. Some clones are missing from TCRdb's copy, which holds only in-frame ones; the method was immunoSEQ multiplex PCR. The sample lists around 620,000 clones; 85% to 95% were seen once. Sequencing used naive CD8+ T cells sorted from blood. The receptors here all came from a woman under 40 in good health.

The rearrangement links TRBV28 to TRBJ2-3; 7 positions agree with TRBD2. Germline CDR1 MDHEN, CDR2 SYDVKM. This CDR3 spans 15 amino acids. V lost 4 bases and J lost 0; bases outside the gene matches: 4. The CDR3 DNA reads TGTGCCAGCAGTTCCCAGCGGGGTAGCACAGATACGCAGTATTTT. Protein product: CASSSQRGSTDTQYF.

This clone came up once. V and J are TRBV28 and TRBJ1-2; no definite D call. V lost 3 bases to trimming and J lost 5 bases, with 13 bases between them. CDR3 size: 14 residues. The germline V gene encodes CDR1 MDHEN and CDR2 SYDVKM. CDR3 coding DNA: TGTGCCAGCAGTTTTCGGGTCCCCTCGTATGGCTACACCTTC. Translation gives CASSFRVPSYGYTF.

The chain joins TRBV4-1 to TRBJ2-7; D possibly corresponds to TRBD1 (5 bases). Germline-derived CDR1 and CDR2 are MGHRA and YSYEKL. The CDR3 runs 15 residues. Trimming removed 0 bases at V and 2 bases at J, with 11 bases between. The CDR3 DNA is TGCGCCAGCAGCCAAGAAACAGGTCGGGCCTACGAGCAGTACTTC. Translating it yields CASSQETGRAYEQYF.

The CDR3 here is CASRSGAYEQYF. The CDR3 DNA sequence: TGCGCCAGCCGCTCCGGGGCCTACGAGCAGTACTTC. The J gene is TRBJ2-7, the V gene TRBV5-1, with a weak D call TRBD2 (5 bases). Germline CDR1 reads SGHRS; CDR2 reads YFSETQ. V was clipped by 7 bases and J by 2 bases, with 10 bases between them. The CDR3 covers 12 residues.

J is TRBJ2-3 and V is TRBV27; tentative D call: TRBD2 (5 bases). The CDR3 has 14 amino acids. Trimming removed 5 bases at V and 4 bases at J, with 13 bases between. Germline values: CDR1 MNHEY, CDR2 SMNVEV (reference sequence). The CDR3 protein is CASSPTSIPDTQYF. The CDR3 DNA reads as TGTGCCAGCAGTCCTACTAGTATCCCAGATACGCAGTATTTT.

The V call is TRBV7-9, the J call TRBJ2-7; D gene ambiguous. Per the germline V gene, CDR1 is SEHNR and CDR2 is FQNEAQ (reference sequence). V was cut by 1 base and J by 5 bases, with 12 bases left in between. There are 14 residues in the CDR3. The CDR3 sequence is CASSLGRVRDEQYF. CDR3 sequence (DNA): TGTGCCAGCAGCTTAGGACGGGTTCGAGACGAGCAGTACTTC.

This clone was recorded only once. The J gene is TRBJ2-1, the V gene TRBV9; 7 positions agree with TRBD2. V lost 3 bases to trimming and J lost 9 bases; unmatched junction nucleotides: 3. The CDR3 is 12 amino acids. The germline V gene encodes CDR1 SGDLS and CDR2 YYNGEE. The CDR3 DNA is TGTGCCAGCAGCGCCAGCGGGACTGAGCAGTTCTTC. Encoded protein: CASSASGTEQFF.

The V call is TRBV28, the J call TRBJ2-1; 13 bases are a match to TRBD2. The CDR3 consists of 19 residues. The junction had 11 bases not matched to a gene; V was cut back by 4 bases and J by 2 bases. Germline V lookup: CDR1 MDHEN, CDR2 SYDVKM. The CDR3 DNA reads as TGTGCCAGCAGTTCTAGACTAGCGGGGGGTAACGGGACCTACAATGAGCAGTTCTTC. This sequence encodes CASSSRLAGGNGTYNEQFF.

The V call is TRBV30, the J call TRBJ2-5; D perhaps matches TRBD1 (5 bases). The closer fit of TRBJ2-7 to the DNA end suggests the J call may be wrong. Germline assignment: CDR1 GTSNPN and CDR2 SVGIG (reference sequence). The CDR3 runs 13 residues. As DNA, the CDR3 is TGTGCCTGGAGTCTGACAGCCAGCTACGAGCAGTACTTC. This codes for CAWSLTASYEQYF.

V usage is TRBV19 and J usage is TRBJ2-7, with 14 bases matching TRBD2. The CDR3 contains 17 residues. Germline loops: CDR1 LNHDA, CDR2 SQIVND (reference sequence). The junction had 11 bases not matched to a gene; V was cut back by 9 bases and J by 1 base. DNA for the CDR3: TGTGCCAGCCGGGCGGGACTAGCGGGAGAGTCGTCCTACGAGCAGTACTTC. Translating it yields CASRAGLAGESSYEQYF.

This clone was recorded once. The chain employs TRBV2 and TRBJ2-7; perhaps TRBD2 as D (6 bases). Trimming took off 6 bases at V and 0 bases at J, with 12 bases between the two ends. The germline V gene encodes CDR1 SNHLY and CDR2 FYNNEI. The CDR3 length is 14 residues. CDR3 in DNA: TGTGCCAGCAGCCCTGCGGGGAGCTCCTACGAGCAGTACTTC. This encodes CASSPAGSSYEQYF. The whole variable domain, filled in from reference TRBV2 and TRBJ2-7, reads EPEVTQTPSHQVTQMGQEVILRCVPISNHLYFYWYRQILGQKVEFLVSFYNNEISEKSEIFDDQFSVERPDGSNFTLKIRSTKLEDSAMYFCASSPAGSSYEQYFGPGTRLTVT.

V usage is TRBV5-4 and J usage is TRBJ2-7; possible D gene TRBD2, 5 bases. This CDR3 has 15 amino acids. V lost 0 bases and J lost 2, with 12 bases in between. From germline, CDR1 is SGHNT and CDR2 YYREEE (reference sequence). In nucleotides, the CDR3 is TGTGCCAGCAGCTTGGGTGTGTACGGGACCTACGAGCAGTACTTC. Translated, it gives CASSLGVYGTYEQYF.

The V and J genes are TRBV6-6 and TRBJ1-5; D remains ambiguous. From germline, CDR1 is MNHNY and CDR2 SVGAGI (reference sequence). Trimming left V 4 bases short and J 5 bases short, with 6 bases between. This CDR3 comprises 12 residues. CDR3 DNA: TGTGCCAGCAGTTCCACATATCAGCCCCAGCATTTT. It encodes CASSSTYQPQHF.

Of note for this clone: This sample also contains other DNA sequences that code for the same CDR3. This CDR3 is CASSLADSSYEQYF. DNA of the CDR3: TGTGCCAGCAGCTTGGCCGACAGCTCCTACGAGCAGTACTTC. The chain recombines TRBV5-4 with TRBJ2-7, with a possible D match to TRBD1 (5 bases). CDR3 length: 14 amino acids. The V gene lost 0 bases and the J gene lost 0 bases, with 7 bases spanning the gap. Per germline, CDR1 SGHNT and CDR2 YYREEE (reference sequence).

The genes are TRBV9 and TRBJ2-2, with 7 bases aligning to TRBD2. Germline CDR1 is SGDLS and CDR2 is YYNGEE. The CDR3 is made up of 14 amino acids. Trimming cost V 0 bases and J 6 bases; bases outside gene matches: 2. The CDR3 spells CASSVGGSAGELFF. The CDR3 nucleotides are TGTGCCAGCAGCGTAGGCGGGAGCGCCGGGGAGCTGTTTTTT.

A remark on this clone: A read error may produce the germline difference seen at one junction end. The gene calls are TRBV27 and TRBJ1-2, with D possibly matching TRBD1 (5 bases). This CDR3 has 13 residues. Germline values: CDR1 MNHEY, CDR2 SMNVEV (reference sequence). Written as DNA, the CDR3 is TGTGTCAGCAGTTTCGGGGCAGGCTATGGCTACACCTTC. Its protein is CVSSFGAGYGYTF.

The chain combines TRBV6-5 with TRBJ2-7; D unresolved. CDR3 length: 16 residues. CDR1 and CDR2 from the germline V gene are MNHEY and SVGAGI. Trimming pared 0 bases from V and 5 bases from J, leaving 17 bases between. Written as DNA, the CDR3 is TGTGCCAGCAGTTACTCGATTCAGCTGAGGCTGGACGAGCAGTACTTC. Its translation: CASSYSIQLRLDEQYF.

The rearrangement uses TRBV7-9 and TRBJ2-1; TRBD1 matches at 7 bases. This CDR3 has 16 amino acids. With 5 bases clipped from V and 5 bases from J, the junction kept 12 bases outside the gene matches. Looked up from germline, CDR1 is SEHNR and CDR2 is FQNEAQ (reference sequence). Here the CDR3 reads CASSKLTGIGHNEQFF. As DNA, the CDR3 is TGTGCCAGCAGCAAACTGACAGGGATCGGTCACAATGAGCAGTTCTTC.

The CDR3 DNA reads TGTGCCAGCAGTTTTTTCCCAGGACCGAACACTGAAGCTTTCTTT. Protein sequence: CASSFFPGPNTEAFF. This rearrangement joins TRBV28 to TRBJ1-1; no clear D gene. CDR1 is MDHEN, CDR2 SYDVKM, per germline. The CDR3 totals 15 residues. The ends were cut back, 3 bases at V and 1 base at J, with 12 bases in the middle. The complete variable domain, with remaining parts taken from reference TRBV28 and TRBJ1-1, reads DVKVTQSSRYLVKRTGEKVFLECVQDMDHENMFWYRQDPGLGLRLIYFSYDVKMKEKGDIPEGYSVSREKKERFSLILESASTNQTSMYLCASSFFPGPNTEAFFGQGTRLTVV.

J is TRBJ2-7 and V is TRBV6-5; 11 bases agree with TRBD2. Looked up from germline, CDR1 is MNHEY and CDR2 is SVGAGI. The CDR3 sequence is 16 residues long. V lost 3 bases, J lost 4 bases, and 8 bases stayed unmatched. The CDR3 region has the DNA TGTGCCAGCAGTTATAGAAGGATAGCGGGAGGGTACGAGCAGTACTTC. This gives the protein CASSYRRIAGGYEQYF.

This clone came up once. The rearrangement uses TRBV28 and TRBJ1-3; unclear D gene. The CDR3 sequence is 17 residues long. V dropped 6 bases and J dropped 0 bases, with 18 bases sitting between them. CDR1 and CDR2 (germline): MDHEN, SYDVKM. CDR3 nucleotide sequence: TGTGCCAGCAGACCCCTTTCCCTGACTCTCTCTGGAAACACCATATATTTT. It codes for CASRPLSLTLSGNTIYF. Using reference TRBV28 and TRBJ1-3 for the parts outside the CDR3, the full variable domain is DVKVTQSSRYLVKRTGEKVFLECVQDMDHENMFWYRQDPGLGLRLIYFSYDVKMKEKGDIPEGYSVSREKKERFSLILESASTNQTSMYLCASRPLSLTLSGNTIYFGEGSWLTVV.

This rearrangement joins TRBV11-2 to TRBJ2-7; perhaps TRBD2 as D (5 bases). The CDR3 runs 14 residues. V was trimmed by 2 bases and J by 6 bases, leaving 14 bases between them. Per germline, CDR1 SGHAT and CDR2 FQNNGV. The CDR3 DNA reads TGTGCCAGCAGCTTAAAGGGAGTCGGTGGCGAGCAGTACTTC. Its protein is CASSLKGVGGEQYF.

This chain links TRBV29-1 with TRBJ2-1; TRBD1 or TRBD2 may be the D gene (5 bases each). The CDR3 has 14 residues. Trimming removed 3 bases at V and 7 bases at J, with 16 bases between. The germline V gene encodes CDR1 SQVTM and CDR2 ANQGSEA. CDR3 nucleotides: TGCAGCGTTGAGTTTGGGGGTGGTGAGAATGAGCAGTTCTTC. Translated, it gives CSVEFGGGENEQFF.

This sequence joins TRBV7-2 and TRBJ2-7, with 11 bases identical to TRBD2. CDR3 length: 16 amino acids. Germline V gene data show CDR1 as SGHTA and CDR2 as FQGNSA. V was pared by 3 bases and J by 1 base, with 5 bases of the junction left unmatched. The CDR3 spells CASSFRTSGSSYEQYF. CDR3 coding DNA: TGTGCCAGCAGCTTCCGAACTAGCGGGAGTTCCTACGAGCAGTACTTC. The whole variable domain, filled in from reference TRBV7-2 and TRBJ2-7, reads GAGVSQSPSNKVTEKGKDVELRCDPISGHTALYWYRQSLGQGLEFLIYFQGNSAPDKSGLPSDRFSAERTGGSVSTLTIQRTQQEDSAVYLCASSFRTSGSSYEQYFGPGTRLTVT.